This record concerns one TCR beta chain sequence. These data originate in a study of blood T cell repertoires in COVID-19. Study overall: PBMCs, B-cell-depleted T cells, or T cells provided the cDNA or gDNA that made up the material.

Using immunoSEQ multiplex PCR, the repertoire was profiled, and TCRdb retains in-frame clones only, with some absent. The data contain about 55,000 clones, 86% of them singletons. The origin of this receptor is a woman of 80 years or more with acute or convalescent COVID-19. The specimen was peripheral blood.

CDR3 DNA sequence: TGTGCCAGCAGCTTGGTCCTCCGCACCGGGCCAGGGACTAATGAAAAACTGTTTTTT. Its protein product is CASSLVLRTGPGTNEKLFF. This chain links TRBV7-9 with TRBJ1-4; tentative D call: TRBD1 (5 bases). CDR3 length: 19 amino acids. CDR1 is SEHNR, CDR2 FQNEAQ, per germline (reference sequence). V was clipped by 3 bases and J by 2 bases, with 22 bases between them.